This T cell receptor beta chain was found in a study of PD-L1 blockade in urothelial cancer (dated by TCRdb to about 2017). For the study in its entirety: Therapy was started in the mid-2010s for all patients, and atezolizumab 1,200 mg was administered intravenously every 3 weeks. About 90% of the 29 patients were males with bladder-origin urothelial cancer, and about 65% of the 29 reported a prior smoking history. An ECOG performance status of 0 or 1 was recorded for the patients, and 0 to 3 prior chemotherapy regimens had been received by the patients. Blood samples were analyzed 3 weeks after the start of treatment (second dose) and 6 weeks after the start of treatment. Blood samples gave median yields of approximately 130,000 T cells and 80,000 or so unique TCRs, along with a median clonality of approximately 0.08. The study, an exploratory multi-omic analysis, examined somatic, immune and clinical correlates of response to PD-L1 blockade with atezolizumab in urothelial cancer. Pretreatment tumor samples, along with matched peripheral blood serially collected before and after atezolizumab treatment, were subjected to TCR sequencing. Durable clinical benefit was defined as progression-free survival longer than 6 months, and TCR features were also tested against progression-free and overall survival. Whole exome sequencing and RNA sequencing of pretreatment tumors were performed alongside TCR sequencing in the same patients. Nine patients reached durable clinical benefit, while 20 patients did not. Under 30 patients had pretreatment blood TCR-seq, around 25 had at least one posttreatment blood collection, and around 25 had tumor TCR-seq.

Overall results and qualifications from the work: Patients with durable benefit showed greater expansion of tumor-associated TCR clones in peripheral blood 3 weeks after starting treatment (n of about 21, p = 0.022). Improved progression-free and overall survival was found to be associated with pretreatment peripheral blood TCR clonality below the median. Because the sample size was small (n ≈ 27) and many exploratory analyses were performed, the results are intended to be hypothesis-generating.

Per the publication, the time point label means: peripheral blood 6 weeks after treatment start. A total of 29 patients with locally advanced or metastatic urothelial carcinoma, treated at Memorial Sloan Kettering on a trial protocol, made up the cohort. Peripheral blood mononuclear cells were collected pretreatment and during treatment, with between 1 and 8 total time points obtained per patient. The Qiagen DNeasy Blood extraction kit was used to purify genomic DNA from total PBMCs and tumor samples. PBMCs were collected pretreatment and during treatment and were isolated and stored as previously described. As to this clone: What this receptor recognizes is not known. No quality values exist for individual bases; no much larger clone is one base distant.

Synthetic TCR analog templates were spiked into each PCR so that absolute template abundance could be estimated from read counts. TCRbeta CDR3 regions were amplified from genomic DNA with bias-controlled V and J gene primers using the immunoSEQ assay. Sequencing of rearranged TCRbeta segments was performed at approximately 20X coverage. Per the original workflow: Sequencing errors were corrected by clustering and CDR3s were annotated against IMGT to assign V, D and J genes. Downstream analyses used only productive TCRbeta rearrangements, leaving out any out-of-frame or stop-codon sequences. Clonality was calculated as one minus the Shannon entropy normalized by the log of the number of unique productive sequences. Fisher's exact test with Benjamini-Hochberg correction, using a cutoff of adjusted p below 0.01, was how clones that differed between time points or between blood and tumor were identified. Not all clones reach the TCRdb copy of this immuneACCESS table, which keeps in-frame sequences only. Checked studies attribute under half of the gap to unresolved V genes and leave the rest unexplained. V, J and clone size were drawn from that table, and D and trimming were deduced from the DNA. Across this sample there are around 110,000 clones, with more than 85% seen only once. The top ten hold less than 4.5% of the sample.

The source was PBMCs, collected around atezolizumab (anti-PD-L1) treatment. The clonotype comes from a man aged 55 to 70 with urothelial cancer.

The CDR3 region has the sequence CASSLSAYEQYF. In nucleotide form, the sequence is TGTGCCAGCAGCCTTAGCGCCTACGAGCAGTACTTC. Recombination linked TRBV6-1 to TRBJ2-7, with a tentative D gene TRBD2 over 5 matching bases. Including cysteine and phenylalanine, the CDR3 has 12 amino acids. Only the CDR3 part of the read is kept: 36 bases, read in frame from the first base. In the germline V gene, CDR1 corresponds to MNHNS and CDR2 to SASEGT. V loses 6 bases, J loses 2 bases, and the germline ends lie 8 bases apart.